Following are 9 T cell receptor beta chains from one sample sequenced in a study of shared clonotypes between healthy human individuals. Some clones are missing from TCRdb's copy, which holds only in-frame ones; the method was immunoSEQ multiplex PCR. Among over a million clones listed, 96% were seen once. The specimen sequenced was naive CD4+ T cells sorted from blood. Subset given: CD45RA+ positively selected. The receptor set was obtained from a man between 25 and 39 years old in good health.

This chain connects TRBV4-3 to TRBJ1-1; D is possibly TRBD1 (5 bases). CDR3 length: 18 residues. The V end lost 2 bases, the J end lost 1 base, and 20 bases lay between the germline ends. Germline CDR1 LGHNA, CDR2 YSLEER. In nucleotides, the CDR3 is TGCGCCAGCAGCCAATCAAAAGCCATAGCAGGGACGAACACTGAAGCTTTCTTT. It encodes CASSQSKAIAGTNTEAFF.

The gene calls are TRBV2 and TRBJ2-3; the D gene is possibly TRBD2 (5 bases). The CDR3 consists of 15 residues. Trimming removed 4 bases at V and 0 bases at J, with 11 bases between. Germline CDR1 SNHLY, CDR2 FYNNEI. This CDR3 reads CASSGARTSTDTQYF. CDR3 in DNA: TGTGCCAGCAGTGGGGCCAGGACTAGCACAGATACGCAGTATTTT.

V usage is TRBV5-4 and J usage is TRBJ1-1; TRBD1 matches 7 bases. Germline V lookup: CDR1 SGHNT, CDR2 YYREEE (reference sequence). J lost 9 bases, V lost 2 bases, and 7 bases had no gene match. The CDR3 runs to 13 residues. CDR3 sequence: CASSLGDSLQAFF. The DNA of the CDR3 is TGTGCCAGCAGCTTAGGGGACAGTCTCCAAGCTTTCTTT.

This CDR3 reads CASSGVTGRNNEQFF. The CDR3 nucleotides are TGTGCCAGCAGCGGCGTGACAGGGAGGAACAATGAGCAGTTCTTC. The chain employs TRBV2 and TRBJ2-1, with D possibly being TRBD1 (7 bases). The CDR3 loop spans 15 amino acids. Trimming pared 6 bases from V and 5 bases from J, leaving 17 bases between. The germline gives CDR1 SNHLY, CDR2 FYNNEI.

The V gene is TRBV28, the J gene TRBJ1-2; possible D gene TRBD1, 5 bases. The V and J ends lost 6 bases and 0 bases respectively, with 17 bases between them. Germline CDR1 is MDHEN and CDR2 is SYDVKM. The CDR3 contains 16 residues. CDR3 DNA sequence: TGTGCCAGCAGACTGACGGGACCCTCTTCTAACTATGGCTACACCTTC. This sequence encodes CASRLTGPSSNYGYTF.

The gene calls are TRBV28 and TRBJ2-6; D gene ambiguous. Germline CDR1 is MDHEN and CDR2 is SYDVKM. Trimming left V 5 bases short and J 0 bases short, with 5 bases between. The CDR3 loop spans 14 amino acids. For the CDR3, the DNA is TGTGCCAGCAGTCAAGCCTCTGGGGCCAACGTCCTGACTTTC. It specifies CASSQASGANVLTF.

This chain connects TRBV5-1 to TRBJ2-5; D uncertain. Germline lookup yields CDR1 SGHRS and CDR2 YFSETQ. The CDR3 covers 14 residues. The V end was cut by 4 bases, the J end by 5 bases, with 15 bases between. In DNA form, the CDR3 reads TGCGCCAGCAGCAGAACAATGGGTTGGGAGACCCAGTACTTC. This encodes CASSRTMGWETQYF. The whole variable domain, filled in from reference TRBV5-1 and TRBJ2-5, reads KAGVTQTPRYLIKTRGQQVTLSCSPISGHRSVSWYQQTPGQGLQFLFEYFSETQRNKGNFPGRFSGRQFSNSRSEMNVSTLELGDSALYLCASSRTMGWETQYFGPGTRLLVL.

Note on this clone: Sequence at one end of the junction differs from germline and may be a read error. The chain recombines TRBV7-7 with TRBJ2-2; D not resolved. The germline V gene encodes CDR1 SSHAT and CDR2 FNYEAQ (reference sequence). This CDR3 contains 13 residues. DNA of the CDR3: TGTGCTAGCAGCTTTGGTCGCACCGGGGAGCTGTTTTTT. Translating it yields CASSFGRTGELFF.

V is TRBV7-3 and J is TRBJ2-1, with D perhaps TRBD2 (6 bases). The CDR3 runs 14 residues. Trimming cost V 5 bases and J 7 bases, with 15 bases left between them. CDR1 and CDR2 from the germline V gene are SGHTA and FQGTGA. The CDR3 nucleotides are TGTGCCAGCAGCCTTGCGGGACGAACAAATGAGCAGTTCTTC. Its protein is CASSLAGRTNEQFF.